Each of the 11 T cell receptor beta chains below was sequenced from the same sample in a study of T cell responses to AZD1222 COVID-19 vaccine. Measured with immunoSEQ multiplex PCR; TCRdb has only the in-frame clones, and not every one. The sample records roughly 140,000 clones, 89% being singletons. Here the sequenced sample was peripheral blood, taken on day 0 of AZD1222 vaccination. The receptor source for this set is an adult in good health.

This clone was recorded once. The chain links TRBV5-1 to TRBJ1-4, with D maybe TRBD1 (5 bases). The CDR3 covers 14 residues. Trimming cost V 3 bases and J 4 bases, with 10 bases left between them. Germline CDR1 and CDR2: SGHRS and YFSETQ. CDR3 protein: CASSSTAINEKLFF. CDR3 bases: TGCGCCAGCAGCTCGACAGCTATTAATGAAAAACTGTTTTTT.

The CDR3 bases are TGTGCCAGCAGTAAACAGGGAAATCAGCCCCAGCATTTT. It specifies CASSKQGNQPQHF. J is TRBJ1-5 and V is TRBV11-1, with a tentative D call TRBD1 (6 bases). The V gene lost 6 bases and the J gene lost 4 bases, with 10 bases spanning the gap. In germline, CDR1 is SGHAT, CDR2 FQDESV (reference sequence). CDR3 size: 13 residues.

The chain employs TRBV19 and TRBJ2-3, with 8 bases that match TRBD1. Trimming at V came to 1 base and at J to 3 bases, leaving 3 bases not matched to a gene. Germline CDR1 LNHDA, CDR2 SQIVND (reference sequence). The CDR3 consists of 15 residues. CDR3 DNA sequence: TGTGCCAGTAGTATAGGGACAGGGCTAACAGATACGCAGTATTTT. This sequence encodes CASSIGTGLTDTQYF. Combining the CDR3 with reference TRBV19 and TRBJ2-3 gives the whole variable domain DGGITQSPKYLFRKEGQNVTLSCEQNLNHDAMYWYRQDPGQGLRLIYYSQIVNDFQKGDIAEGYSVSREKKESFPLTVTSAQKNPTAFYLCASSIGTGLTDTQYFGPGTRLTVL.

This rearrangement joins TRBV15 to TRBJ2-5; possibly TRBD2 for D (5 bases). Trimming removed 5 bases at V and 7 bases at J, with 20 bases between. Germline CDR1 is LNHNV and CDR2 is YYDKDF (reference sequence). The CDR3 consists of 15 residues. CDR3 nucleotides: TGTGCCACCAGCGGCGACGAGAGCGGTTTAGGGACCCAGTACTTC. The encoded protein is CATSGDESGLGTQYF.

In its sample, this clone was seen a few times. DNA for the CDR3: TGTGCCAGCAGCTCCGGGGGGAACACTGAAGCTTTCTTT. Translation: CASSSGGNTEAFF. This chain uses TRBV7-6 with TRBJ1-1; possibly TRBD1 for D (5 bases). Germline CDR1 is SGHVS and CDR2 is FNYEAQ. Trimming shortened V by 4 bases and J by 1 base, and 7 bases separated the two germline ends. The CDR3 has 13 amino acids.

This clone came up a few times. This sequence joins TRBV10-2 and TRBJ1-5; D is possibly TRBD1 (6 bases). The CDR3 length is 14 residues. CDR1 and CDR2 (germline): WSHSY, SAAADI. V dropped 6 bases and J dropped 1 base, with 10 bases sitting between them. The CDR3 here is CASRVQGSNQPQHF. Written as DNA, the CDR3 is TGCGCCAGCAGGGTACAGGGAAGCAATCAGCCCCAGCATTTT.

This clone was counted once. The chain links TRBV2 to TRBJ1-2; D is unclear. Germline V gene sequence: CDR1 SNHLY, CDR2 FYNNEI. Trimming cost V 3 bases and J 2 bases, with 7 bases left between them. The CDR3 sequence is 13 residues long. The CDR3 loop is CASSDRSNYGYTF. The CDR3 region has the DNA TGTGCCAGCAGTGATAGATCAAACTATGGCTACACCTTC.

The J gene is TRBJ1-2, the V gene TRBV28; D is possibly TRBD1 (6 bases). The CDR3 spans 10 residues. The V gene's germline CDR1 is MDHEN and CDR2 SYDVKM. Between the trimmed V and J ends, which lost 11 bases and 8 bases, there was a span of 12 bases. CDR3 coding DNA: TGTGCCGCGAACAGGGACGGCTACACCTTC. Amino acids: CAANRDGYTF.

In this sample, this clone turned up a few times. The chain employs TRBV5-1 and TRBJ1-2; D is undetermined. Germline assignment: CDR1 SGHRS and CDR2 YFSETQ. The CDR3 length is 12 residues. The V end was cut by 2 bases, the J end by 6 bases, with 8 bases between. CDR3 sequence (DNA): TGCGCCAGCAGCTTTAATTGGGATGGCTACACCTTC. Its protein product is CASSFNWDGYTF.

V is TRBV12-5 and J is TRBJ2-2; 10 nucleotides align to TRBD2. The CDR3 runs to 16 residues. V lost 1 base and J lost 6; bases outside the gene matches: 5. In germline, CDR1 is LGHNT, CDR2 FRNRAP. CDR3 sequence reads: CASGLGLAGVAGELFF. For the CDR3, the DNA is TGTGCTAGTGGTTTGGGGCTAGCGGGAGTGGCCGGGGAGCTGTTTTTT.

This clone was recorded once. The chain recombines TRBV9 with TRBJ1-2, with D possibly being TRBD1 (5 bases). The CDR3 loop spans 14 amino acids. CDR1 is SGDLS and CDR2 is YYNGEE in the germline V gene. Trimming took off 5 bases at V and 5 bases at J, with 16 bases between the two ends. As DNA, the CDR3 is TGTGCCAGCAGGGACGCTGTTGGGGGTTATGGCTACACCTTC. Translation: CASRDAVGGYGYTF.